Listed here are 4 T cell receptor beta chains from one sample, sequenced in a study of cytotoxic CD8 clonotypes in ibrutinib-treated CLL. The assay was immunoSEQ multiplex PCR, and TCRdb's table has in-frame clones only and misses some. The repertoire holds some 70,000 clones, approximately 71% seen once, with approximately 5.2% in the top ten. This specimen consisted of PBMCs, obtained after 12 months of ibrutinib treatment. Receptor source: a human donor with chronic lymphocytic leukemia.

This sequence joins TRBV5-1 and TRBJ2-3, with a tentative D call TRBD1 (5 bases). CDR3 length equals 16 residues. V was shortened by 0 bases and J by 0 bases, with 11 bases between the two germline ends. Germline V gives CDR1 SGHRS, CDR2 YFSETQ. CDR3 protein: CASSLEGRVSTDTQYF. DNA for the CDR3: TGCGCCAGCAGCTTGGAAGGCAGGGTCAGCACAGATACGCAGTATTTT.

The chain recombines TRBV7-3 with TRBJ2-3; a weak D match, TRBD1 (6 bases). CDR3 length: 14 amino acids. V was trimmed by 0 bases and J by 7 bases, leaving 11 bases between them. Germline loops: CDR1 SGHTA, CDR2 FQGTGA. The CDR3 DNA reads TGTGCCAGCAGCTTAACTCAGGGGTGGAATACGCAGTATTTT. Its protein is CASSLTQGWNTQYF.

This chain links TRBV13 with TRBJ1-4, with D possibly being TRBD1 (5 bases). The CDR3 is 14 amino acids. The V end lost 3 bases, the J end lost 3 bases, and 8 bases lay between the germline ends. Germline CDR1 is PRHDT and CDR2 is FYEKMQ (reference sequence). CDR3 sequence reads: CASSFRGSNEKLFF. As DNA, the CDR3 is TGTGCCAGCAGCTTCCGGGGGTCTAATGAAAAACTGTTTTTT.

The chain combines TRBV5-5 with TRBJ2-6; 8 nucleotides line up with TRBD1. With V trimmed by 5 bases and J by 3 bases, 4 bases remained unmatched. Germline CDR1 SGHKS, CDR2 YYEKEE (reference sequence). This CDR3 region has 15 residues. Written as DNA, the CDR3 is TGTGCCAGCAGGCCGACAGGGGATGGGGCCAACGTCCTGACTTTC. Translating it yields CASRPTGDGANVLTF.